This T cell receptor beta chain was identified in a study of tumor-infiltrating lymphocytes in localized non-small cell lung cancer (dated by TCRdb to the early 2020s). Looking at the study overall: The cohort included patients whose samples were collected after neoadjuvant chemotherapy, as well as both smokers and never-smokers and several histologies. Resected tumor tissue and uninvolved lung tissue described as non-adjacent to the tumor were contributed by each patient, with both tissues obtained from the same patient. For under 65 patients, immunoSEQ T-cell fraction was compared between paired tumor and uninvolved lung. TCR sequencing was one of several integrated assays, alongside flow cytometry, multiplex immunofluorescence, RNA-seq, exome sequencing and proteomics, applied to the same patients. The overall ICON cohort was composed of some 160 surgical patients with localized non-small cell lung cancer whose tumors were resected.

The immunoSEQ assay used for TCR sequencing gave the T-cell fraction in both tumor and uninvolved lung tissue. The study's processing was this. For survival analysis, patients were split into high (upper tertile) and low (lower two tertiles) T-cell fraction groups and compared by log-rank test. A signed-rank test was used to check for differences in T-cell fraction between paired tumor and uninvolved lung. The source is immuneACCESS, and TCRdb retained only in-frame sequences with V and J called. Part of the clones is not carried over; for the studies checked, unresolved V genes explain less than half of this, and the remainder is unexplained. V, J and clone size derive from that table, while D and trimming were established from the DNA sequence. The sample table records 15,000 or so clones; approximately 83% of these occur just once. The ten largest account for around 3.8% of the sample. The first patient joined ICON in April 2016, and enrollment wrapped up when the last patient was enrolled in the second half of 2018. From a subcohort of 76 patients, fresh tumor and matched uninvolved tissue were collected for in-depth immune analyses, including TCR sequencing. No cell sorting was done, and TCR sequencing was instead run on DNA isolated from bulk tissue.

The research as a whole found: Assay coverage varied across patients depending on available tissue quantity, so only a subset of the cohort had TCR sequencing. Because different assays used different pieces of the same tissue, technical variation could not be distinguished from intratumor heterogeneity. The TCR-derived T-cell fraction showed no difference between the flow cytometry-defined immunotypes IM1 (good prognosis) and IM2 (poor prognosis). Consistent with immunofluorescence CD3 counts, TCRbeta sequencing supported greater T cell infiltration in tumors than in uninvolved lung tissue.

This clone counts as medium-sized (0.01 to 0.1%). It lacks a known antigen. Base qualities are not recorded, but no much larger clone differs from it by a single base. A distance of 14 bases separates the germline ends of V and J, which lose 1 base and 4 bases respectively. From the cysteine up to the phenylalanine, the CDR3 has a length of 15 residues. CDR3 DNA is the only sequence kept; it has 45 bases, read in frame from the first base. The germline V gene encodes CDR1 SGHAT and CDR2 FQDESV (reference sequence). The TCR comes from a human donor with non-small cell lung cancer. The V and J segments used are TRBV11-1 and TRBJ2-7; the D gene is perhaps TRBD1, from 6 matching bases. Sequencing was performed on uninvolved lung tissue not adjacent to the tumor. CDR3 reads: CASSLEQGELYEQYF. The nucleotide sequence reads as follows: TGTGCCAGCAGCTTAGAACAGGGCGAATTGTACGAGCAGTACTTC.